This TCR beta chain was sequenced in a study of cytomegalovirus exposure and HLA in healthy donors (dated by TCRdb to about 2017). For context, the study as a whole: An earlier analysis of some 600 of the donors reported about 280 Gb of sequence data and 117 million unique TCR beta sequences obtained from about 180 million T cells. An early release covering roughly 600 HLA-typed donors comprised 300 to 350 gigabases of sequencing data and 85 million to 100 million unique TCR sequences. Of the 300 to 500 genotyped donors, 75% to 85% were placed in the genetic ancestry cluster associated with self-reported Caucasian donors. The aim of the study was to test whether cataloging public T cell receptors could identify signatures of past pathogen exposure. The study profiled the T cell repertoires of hundreds of subjects by immunosequencing and related them to cytomegalovirus serostatus. Besides the first cohort of 666 subjects, a separate validation cohort made up of over 95 different subjects was used. The study combined high-throughput TCR immunosequencing, statistical association of individual TCRs with disease status, and machine learning to predict cytomegalovirus infection status. In a later analysis, previously published TCR beta repertoires from about 670 donors were re-analyzed and high-resolution HLA genotyping was added so that TCR occurrence patterns could be studied. Rather than using new phenotypic data, the later analysis identified candidate immune exposures from TCR beta sequences and from how often those sequences occurred across donors. In an earlier analysis of around 540 of the donors, high-throughput TCR beta sequencing was used to judge whether each TCR beta V gene segment behaved as functional or pseudogenic. Alongside the repertoire data, information on donor age, sex, ethnicity and CMV serostatus was compiled. In a later genetic analysis, genome-wide SNP genotypes for 398 of the 666 donors were used, and that subset was treated as a discovery cohort. All discovery cohort repertoires had been generated using a single sequencing platform. Both class I and class II loci were covered by HLA typing, at four-digit resolution. Typing coverage differed by locus: A, B, C, DRB1 and DQB1 were typed in roughly 620-640 donors, DQA1 in approximately 520, DPA1 in over 600, and DPB1 in around 440. Four to six DR-DQ haplotypes were handled as single units for association and clustering, since linkage in the cohort was strong. On average, roughly 200,000 unique TCR beta nucleotide sequences were sequenced per donor among a few hundred genotyped donors of the cohort, with around 19% of those sequences being non-productive. Overall study results and their limits: The cohort was sequenced for TCR beta chains only, and without alpha or paired-chain data the features that could be detected were limited. A cluster of highly shared sequence variants was judged likely to be a technical artifact of the sequencing pipeline. Across donors, most TCR sequences were observed very rarely, whereas some public TCRs were present in many individuals. According to the authors, the approach could potentially be generalized to other disease states and immunological phenotypes. A later analysis found that HLA-associated TCR beta chains were more clonally expanded and had lower generation probabilities than equally common non-associated chains. Linkage disequilibrium might explain the correlated functional status among segregating V segments, but an unknown experimental factor could not be ruled out. Most CMV-associated TCR beta chains appeared to be HLA-restricted in a later analysis, and the HLA associations seemed to be driven largely by CMV exposure. Sequencing depth was assumed to be roughly uniform across donors in the presence/absence analyses, though that assumption may not hold. V-gene and J-gene trimming of TCR beta chains was associated with a missense DCLRE1C variant in a later genetic analysis, and the association was replicated in an independent cohort. According to a later analysis, parvovirus B19, influenza, CMV and Epstein-Barr virus appeared linked to several top co-occurrence clusters. The classifier was reported to diagnose cytomegalovirus status with high specificity and sensitivity in both the original cohort and the validation cohort. In an earlier analysis of around 600 of the donors, most TCR beta V segments were observed in productive rearrangements about 87% or about 30% of the time, broadly matching IMGT annotations. Immune exposure information for the cohort was limited to CMV serostatus. A later analysis associated 16,951 TCR beta sequences with specific HLA alleles at a false discovery rate of 0.05. Because HLA typing was missing for some donors at each locus, association tests included only the typed subset. In vitro tests confirmed that a few of the cytomegalovirus-associated TCR beta chains recognize cytomegalovirus antigens. According to a later analysis, TCR association rates differed among HLA loci, with DRB1 alleles showing the most associated TCRs and HLA-C alleles showing the fewest. A further reported finding was that TCR beta sequences accurately predicted the HLA-A and HLA-B alleles for most subjects in the first cohort. Assigning TCR associations to individual alleles was difficult when HLA alleles, especially DR and DQ, strongly co-occurred. Because counts were too low, seventeen rarely observed V segments, including chromosome 9 orphons, were left out of the earlier analysis of 587 of the donors. The study listed around 160 TCR beta chains as associated with cytomegalovirus. Compared with the roughly 600-donor mean, donors in an Asian-associated ancestry cluster had fewer N-insertions in productive TCRs, according to a later genetic analysis.

Libraries were built with the immunoSEQ multiplex PCR assay. The multiplex PCR relied on a mix of 60 forward primers for TCR Vbeta segments and 13 reverse primers for TCR Jbeta segments. Amplification of the CDR3 region of rearranged TCR beta genes was performed with a multiplex PCR assay on genomic DNA. The amplified TCR beta libraries were sequenced on the Illumina HiSeq System as 87-base-pair reads. In the authors' own workflow: In a later analysis, 77 million or so unique TCR beta chains were counted across the 500 to 850 repertoires, and roughly 11 million of these chains were shared by at least two donors. To remove PCR and sequencing errors, raw reads were error-corrected and collapsed into unique sequences using a nearest-neighbor algorithm that merged closely related sequences. To assign V, D and J gene segments, CDR3 sequences were aligned to IMGT reference sequences. Each retained sequence needed at least a six-nucleotide match to both a V gene segment and a J gene segment. Rearrangements were classified as productive when the CDR3 lacked stop codons and remained in frame with V and J, and all other rearrangements were classified as non-productive. CDR3 was defined according to IMGT convention as the region running from the second conserved V-encoded cysteine to the conserved J-encoded phenylalanine. In an earlier analysis of some 550 of the donors, sequences lacking an unambiguous match to a single V gene segment were excluded. In an earlier analysis of 500 to 750 of the donors, V segments were called functional above 56.7% productive rearrangements and were called segregating when the between-donor standard deviation exceeded 5%. A statistical classification framework was built for diagnosing cytomegalovirus status from the catalog of TCR beta chain sequences. V and J gene assignment, in a later analysis, came from comparing TCR nucleotide sequences with IMGT/GENE-DB human TR gene sequences. The TCRdist pipeline was used in a later analysis to assign CDR3 sequences and most-parsimonious VDJ recombination scenarios. In a later analysis, each TCR beta chain was defined by its CDR3 amino acid sequence together with its V-gene family, and reads without a unique V-gene family were excluded. A later analysis removed 550 to 650 highly shared, low-generation-probability nucleotide sequences to deal with suspected cross-contamination and a sequencing artifact. A later analysis calculated a clonal expansion index for each public chain from normalized within-repertoire ranks of inferred template counts. Generation probabilities in a later analysis came from a VDJ recombination model fitted to out-of-frame rearrangements, and those results were checked against IGoR. In a later analysis, TCR-TCR, TCR-HLA and TCR-CMV co-occurrence was scored with hypergeometric tests, and a repertoire-size bias correction was applied to TCR pairs. A later analysis estimated false discovery rates by permuting HLA or CMV assignments 20 times. In a later analysis, co-occurring TCRs were grouped using DBSCAN, and TCRdist sequence similarity was added for clustering within HLA-allele-positive subsets. Co-occurrence clustering excluded repertoires with fewer than 30,000 or more than 120,000 public chains, plus five with anomalous nucleotide sharing. TCRdb took over this immuneACCESS table, retaining in-frame rearrangements with V and J assigned. Such tables are incomplete; in checked studies, under half of the missing clones stem from an unresolved V gene, and the remainder is unexplained. V and J calls and clone size are as listed in that table; D and trimming were resolved from the DNA. Across this sample there are about 170,000 clones, with 82% seen only once. The ten largest account for 1.5% of the sample.

The cohort comprised hundreds of healthy bone marrow donors. All cohort members were sampled while nominally healthy, although unrecorded immune exposures were likely present. The donor tested CMV seronegative, placing the donor among the 350 to 400 seronegative members of the cohort. Each donor provided a peripheral blood sample, and peripheral blood mononuclear cells were used for TCR beta sequencing. The Qiagen DNeasy Blood Extraction Kit was used to extract genomic DNA from the blood cell samples. On this clone: Its antigen is unknown. Per-base quality was not reported, and no clone a single base away is much larger than it.

The sequenced sample was PBMCs. This clonotype was obtained from a male donor in good health and CMV-seronegative.

The DNA reads as follows: TGTGCCAGCACGGACAGGAGCTATGGCTACACCTTC. This gives the protein CASTDRSYGYTF. The rearrangement combines TRBV28 with TRBJ1-2, and TRBD1 matches 7 of the central bases. Per the germline V gene, MDHEN is the CDR1 and SYDVKM is the CDR2. From cysteine to phenylalanine, the CDR3 is 12 amino acids long. Only the CDR3 DNA is retained, 36 bases long and in frame from the first base. Compared with germline, V lacks 7 bases and J lacks 4 bases; bases without a gene match: 3.